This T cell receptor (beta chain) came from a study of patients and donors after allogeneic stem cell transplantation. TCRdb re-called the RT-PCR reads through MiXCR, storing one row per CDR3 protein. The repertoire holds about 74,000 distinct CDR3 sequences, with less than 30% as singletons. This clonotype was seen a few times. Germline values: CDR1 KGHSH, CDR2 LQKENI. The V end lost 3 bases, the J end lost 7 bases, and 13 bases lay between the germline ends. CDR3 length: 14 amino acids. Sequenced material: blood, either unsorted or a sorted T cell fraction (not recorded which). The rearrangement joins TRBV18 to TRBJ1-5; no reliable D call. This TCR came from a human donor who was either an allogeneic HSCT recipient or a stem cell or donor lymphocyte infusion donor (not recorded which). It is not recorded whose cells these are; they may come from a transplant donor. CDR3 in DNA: TGTGCCAGCTCACCGGGAGGCTTAGGGCAGCCCCAGCATTTT. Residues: CASSPGGLGQPQHF.